This is a list of T cell receptor beta chains from one sample in a study of identifying expanded T cells in peripheral blood. The protocol was immunoSEQ multiplex PCR, while the TCRdb copy is restricted to in-frame clones and leaves out a portion. Seen here are more than 95,000 clones, roughly 80% observed once, and the top ten hold 2.5% to 3.5%. What was sequenced was blood. The source is a person aged 18 to 70 in good health. Each CDR3 is given with its conserved first and last residue. The D gene is left open where the match is weak. Rows give clone size only sometimes, using once, few, many, or a class for an expanded clone.

j_gene	d_gene	abundance	v_gene	CDR3nt	CDR3aa
TRBJ2-2	NA	NA	TRBV5-1	TGCGCCAGCAGCTTGGAATTTTCCGGGGAGCTGTTTTTT	CASSLEFSGELFF
TRBJ1-3	NA	NA	TRBV7-9	TGTGCCAGCAGCTTAAGCGGAACCTCTGGAAACACCATATATTTT	CASSLSGTSGNTIYF
TRBJ2-2	NA	once	TRBV6-5	TGTGCCAGCAGTTGGACAGCGAACACCGGGGAGCTGTTTTTT	CASSWTANTGELFF
TRBJ2-1	NA	NA	TRBV5-8	TGTGCCAGCAGCTTGCGTAGCTCCTACAATGAGCAGTTCTTC	CASSLRSSYNEQFF
TRBJ2-7	NA	NA	TRBV18	TGTGCCAGCTCTGCTGAGGGGTACGAGCAGTACTTC	CASSAEGYEQYF
TRBJ1-3	NA	NA	TRBV19	TGTGCCAGTAGTACCTTGGACAATTCCGGAGGAAACACCATATATTTT	CASSTLDNSGGNTIYF
TRBJ2-1	TRBD2	NA	TRBV6-5	TGTGCCAGCAGTACATCTAGCGGGGGGGCTTATGAGCAGTTCTTC	CASSTSSGGAYEQFF
TRBJ1-2	TRBD1	NA	TRBV7-3	TGTGCCAGCAGCTCGACAGGGGATATGGGCTACACCTTC	CASSSTGDMGYTF
TRBJ1-4	TRBD1	NA	TRBV19	TGTGCCAGTACCTCGGGACAGGGAAGCGAAAAACTGTTTTTT	CASTSGQGSEKLFF
TRBJ1-5	TRBD1	NA	TRBV5-6	TGTGCCAGCAGCTACAGGGGTAGGGATCAGCCCCAGCATTTT	CASSYRGRDQPQHF
TRBJ1-2	NA	few	TRBV18	TGTGCCAGCTCACCGCCCGGGGACGCATTAAACCGCTATGGCTACACCTTC	CASSPPGDALNRYGYTF
TRBJ1-2	TRBD1	NA	TRBV4-2	TGTGCCAGCAGCCAAAACCCCGGGACAGACACCTTC	CASSQNPGTDTF
TRBJ2-3	TRBD2	NA	TRBV10-1	TGCGCCAGCAGTGAGTCACGACTAGCGGGGCTTCCAGATACGCAGTATTTT	CASSESRLAGLPDTQYF
TRBJ2-5	NA	NA	TRBV4-3	TGCGCCAGCAGCCAATCCTATTCCGGTACCCAAGAGACCCAGTACTTC	CASSQSYSGTQETQYF
TRBJ1-2	NA	once	TRBV4-3	TGCGCCAGCAGCCAAGAAAGGCGAGATCCTGGCTACACCTTC	CASSQERRDPGYTF
TRBJ2-1	NA	NA	TRBV19	TGTGCCAGTAGTTTCAGTGACAATGAGCAGTTCTTC	CASSFSDNEQFF
TRBJ1-1	NA	few	TRBV19	TGTGCCAGTAGTATAGACGTCCCTTACACTGAAGCTTTCTTT	CASSIDVPYTEAFF
TRBJ1-4	NA	NA	TRBV11-3	TGTGCCAGCAGCTTGACATTTACAACTAATGAAAAACTGTTTTTT	CASSLTFTTNEKLFF
TRBJ2-3	TRBD2	NA	TRBV7-3	TGTGCCAGCAGCTTAGCGGGAGGGAGAAGCACAGATACGCAGTATTTT	CASSLAGGRSTDTQYF
TRBJ1-5	NA	once	TRBV6-4	TGTGCCAGCAGTCCTGACAACCTCCCAAATCAGCCCCAGCATTTT	CASSPDNLPNQPQHF
TRBJ1-2	TRBD1	once	TRBV4-3	TGCGCCAGCAGCCACACCGCGACAGGGACCCGGCCCTATGGCTACACCTTC	CASSHTATGTRPYGYTF
TRBJ1-6	TRBD1	NA	TRBV5-8	TGTGCCAGCAGCTTGGCCGACTCTTGGACAGGGAGCTCCTATAATTCACCCCTCCACTTT	CASSLADSWTGSSYNSPLHF
TRBJ2-7	NA	NA	TRBV4-3	TGCGCCAGCAGCCAAGATTGGGGTACCCTACACGAGCAGTACTTC	CASSQDWGTLHEQYF
TRBJ2-6	NA	NA	TRBV9	TGTGCCAGCAGCTACTCAACACGAGGACGGCGGAGGGCCAACGTCCTGACTTTC	CASSYSTRGRRRANVLTF
TRBJ1-1	NA	NA	TRBV4-1	TGCGCCAGCAGCCAAGAATGGGAGCGGAACACTGAAGCTTTCTTT	CASSQEWERNTEAFF
TRBJ1-4	NA	once	TRBV2	TGTGCCAGCAGAGGGGACACCTCCTGGGGTGAAAAACTGTTTTTT	CASRGDTSWGEKLFF
TRBJ2-3	TRBD1	NA	TRBV7-3	TGTGCCAGCAGCCGACAGGGGGCCCTCACAGATACGCAGTATTTT	CASSRQGALTDTQYF
TRBJ1-3	NA	once	TRBV7-6	TGTGCCAGCAGCTCCGGCTTCTCTGGAAACACCATATATTTT	CASSSGFSGNTIYF